The rows below give T cell receptor beta chains drawn from one sample of a study of CD8 T cells in ankylosing spondylitis. TCRdb re-analysed the 5' RACE reads in MiXCR, keeping a single row per CDR3 protein. The repertoire consists of roughly 300,000 distinct CDR3 sequences, with 8% occurring once and the leading ten covering roughly 14%. Input material: blood, either unsorted or a sorted T cell fraction (not recorded which). The receptors shown here come from a male donor with ankylosing spondylitis. CDR3s include the opening cysteine and the closing phenylalanine or tryptophan. Each record gives: J gene, clone size, V gene, D gene, CDR3 protein, CDR3 DNA. The D gene is left open where the match is weak. Rows give clone size only sometimes, using once, few, many, or a class for an expanded clone.

j_call: TRBJ2-7; clone_size: .; v_call: TRBV28; d_call: TRBD2; cdr3_aa: CASRGSGRGEQYF; cdr3_nt: TGTGCCAGCAGGGGAAGCGGGAGGGGCGAGCAGTACTTC
j_call: TRBJ2-1; clone_size: .; v_call: TRBV7-9; d_call: .; cdr3_aa: CASTSSARSYNEQFF; cdr3_nt: TGTGCCAGCACATCTAGCGCCCGCTCCTACAATGAGCAGTTCTTC
j_call: TRBJ2-6; clone_size: few; v_call: TRBV2; d_call: .; cdr3_aa: CASSADIAGANVLTF; cdr3_nt: TGTGCCAGCAGCGCCGACATCGCTGGGGCCAACGTCCTGACTTTC
j_call: TRBJ1-3; clone_size: .; v_call: TRBV11-2; d_call: .; cdr3_aa: CASSLHRSPRVVSGNTIYF; cdr3_nt: TGTGCCAGCAGCTTACACCGGTCCCCCAGGGTTGTGTCTGGAAACACCATATATTTT
j_call: TRBJ2-7; clone_size: .; v_call: TRBV3-1; d_call: TRBD1; cdr3_aa: CASSPMSAGTGRDEQYF; cdr3_nt: TGTGCCAGCAGCCCGATGAGCGCCGGGACAGGGCGCGACGAGCAGTACTTC
j_call: TRBJ1-5; clone_size: .; v_call: TRBV5-1; d_call: .; cdr3_aa: CASSLSGGFGQPQHF; cdr3_nt: TGCGCCAGCAGCTTGTCGGGGGGCTTTGGACAGCCCCAGCATTTT
j_call: TRBJ2-7; clone_size: few; v_call: TRBV2; d_call: .; cdr3_aa: CASIVSPYEQYF; cdr3_nt: TGTGCCAGCATAGTATCCCCCTACGAGCAGTACTTC
j_call: TRBJ2-5; clone_size: .; v_call: TRBV28; d_call: TRBD2; cdr3_aa: CASSSPRVSGGQETQYF; cdr3_nt: TGTGCCAGCAGTTCCCCTCGGGTTAGCGGGGGGCAAGAGACCCAGTACTTC
j_call: TRBJ2-4; clone_size: few; v_call: TRBV5-1; d_call: .; cdr3_aa: CASSLEVNPGVKNIQYF; cdr3_nt: TGCGCCAGCAGCTTGGAGGTCAACCCGGGAGTCAAAAACATTCAGTACTTC
j_call: TRBJ2-1; clone_size: few; v_call: TRBV2; d_call: TRBD2; cdr3_aa: CASSEGLAGGHEQFF; cdr3_nt: TGTGCCAGCAGTGAGGGGCTAGCGGGAGGCCATGAGCAGTTCTTC
j_call: TRBJ1-2; clone_size: few; v_call: TRBV10-3; d_call: .; cdr3_aa: CAISEETHYGYTF; cdr3_nt: TGTGCCATCAGTGAAGAGACGCACTATGGCTACACCTTC
j_call: TRBJ2-7; clone_size: many; v_call: TRBV9; d_call: TRBD1; cdr3_aa: CASSVGTAFYEQYF; cdr3_nt: TGTGCCAGCAGCGTCGGGACAGCATTCTACGAGCAGTACTTC
j_call: TRBJ2-1; clone_size: few; v_call: TRBV19; d_call: TRBD2; cdr3_aa: CASSIRTSGLNEQFF; cdr3_nt: TGTGCCAGTAGTATAAGGACTAGCGGGCTCAATGAGCAGTTCTTC
j_call: TRBJ2-5; clone_size: .; v_call: TRBV9; d_call: TRBD2; cdr3_aa: CASSVGSSGGQETQCF; cdr3_nt: TGTGCCAGCAGCGTAGGCTCTAGCGGGGGCCAAGAGACCCAGTGCTTC